This passage covers 25 T cell receptor beta chains from one sample sequenced in a study of T cells after yellow fever vaccination. TCRdb independently ran MiXCR on the 5' RACE reads; one entry per CDR3 protein. The sample holds some 560,000 distinct CDR3 sequences, about a fifth seen once. Specimen: PBMCs, collected 15 days after the yellow fever booster vaccination. These TCRs come from a man aged 25 to 40 who received the YFV17D yellow fever vaccine.

This clonotype was recorded a few times. The V gene is TRBV29-1, the J gene TRBJ1-1; D may be TRBD1 (6 bases). V was cut by 2 bases and J by 8 bases, with 9 bases left in between. This CDR3 is built from 11 residues. Germline loops: CDR1 SQVTM, CDR2 ANQGSEA. The CDR3 here is CSVELQGEAFF. CDR3 bases: TGCAGCGTTGAACTGCAGGGGGAAGCTTTCTTT. The full variable domain, completed using reference TRBV29-1 and TRBJ1-1, is SAVISQKPSRDICQRGTSLTIQCQVDSQVTMMFWYRQQPGQSLTLIATANQGSEATYESGFVIDKFPISRPNLTFSTLTVSNMSPEDSSIYLCSVELQGEAFFGQGTRLTVV.

J is TRBJ2-1 and V is TRBV11-2, with 7 nucleotides matching TRBD2. This CDR3 comprises 18 residues. Germline V gene data show CDR1 as SGHAT and CDR2 as FQNNGV. J lost 0 bases, V lost 0 bases, and 8 bases had no gene match. In DNA form, the CDR3 reads TGTGCCAGCAGCTTAGATTCCCGTGGCGGGAGCTCCTACAATGAGCAGTTCTTC. Protein sequence: CASSLDSRGGSSYNEQFF.

This clonotype was picked up a small number of times. The J gene is TRBJ2-7, the V gene TRBV20-1; D gene ambiguous. The CDR3 contains 12 residues. Trimming shortened V by 1 base and J by 0 bases, and 4 bases separated the two germline ends. Per germline, CDR1 DFQATT and CDR2 SNEGSKA (reference sequence). The CDR3 DNA follows: TGCAGTGCTAGAGGCCGCTCCTACGAGCAGTACTTC. Amino acids: CSARGRSYEQYF.

Here the CDR3 DNA reads TGTGCCAGCAGGCTGGGGGGGGGCGGGGCCAACGTCCTGACTTTC. As protein: CASRLGGGGANVLTF. This chain connects TRBV7-2 to TRBJ2-6; D is possibly TRBD2 (7 bases). CDR3 length: 15 residues. The V gene lost 6 bases and the J gene lost 4 bases, with 13 bases spanning the gap. Germline V gene sequence: CDR1 SGHTA, CDR2 FQGNSA. Combining the CDR3 with reference TRBV7-2 and TRBJ2-6 gives the whole variable domain GAGVSQSPSNKVTEKGKDVELRCDPISGHTALYWYRQSLGQGLEFLIYFQGNSAPDKSGLPSDRFSAERTGGSVSTLTIQRTQQEDSAVYLCASRLGGGGANVLTFGAGSRLTVL.

The CDR3 DNA is TGTGCCAGCAGTTCTCTAACGTATGACAGACCGAACACTGAAGCTTTCTTT. As protein: CASSSLTYDRPNTEAFF. The gene calls are TRBV6-5 and TRBJ1-1; a possible D gene is TRBD1 (5 bases). Trimming took off 4 bases at V and 1 base at J, with 19 bases between the two ends. Germline CDR1 is MNHEY and CDR2 is SVGAGI. CDR3 length: 17 residues.

The chain has TRBV5-8 and TRBJ2-3, with 11 bases matching TRBD2. Germline CDR1 reads SGHTS; CDR2 reads YDEGEE. Unmatched junction bases numbered 6, after V lost 3 bases and J lost 3 bases. The CDR3 is made up of 16 amino acids. The CDR3 sequence: CASSSPGTSGTDTQYF. The CDR3 DNA reads as TGTGCCAGCAGCTCCCCCGGGACTAGCGGTACAGATACGCAGTATTTT. Combining the CDR3 with reference TRBV5-8 and TRBJ2-3 gives the whole variable domain EAGVTQSPTHLIKTRGQQATLRCSPISGHTSVYWYQQALGLGLQFLLWYDEGEERNRGNFPPRFSGRQFPNYSSELNVNALELEDSALYLCASSSPGTSGTDTQYFGPGTRLTVL.

This clonotype has ten or more counts. CDR3 nucleotide sequence: TGTGCCAGCACCGCTTGGGGCAGGGCGCAGGATACGCAGTATTTT. Translation gives CASTAWGRAQDTQYF. V usage is TRBV5-5 and J usage is TRBJ2-3; maybe TRBD1 (5 bases). The germline CDR1 and CDR2 sequences are SGHKS and YYEKEE (reference sequence). CDR3 length equals 15 residues. V was shortened by 6 bases and J by 6 bases, with 20 bases between the two germline ends.

This clonotype was counted a few times. The J gene is TRBJ2-1, the V gene TRBV11-2; D remains ambiguous. CDR1 SGHAT and CDR2 FQNNGV come from the germline V gene. The V gene lost 6 bases and the J gene lost 8 bases, with 14 bases spanning the gap. This CDR3 spans 13 amino acids. The CDR3, as DNA: TGTGCCAGCAGTCCCGCGGTAGGTCATGAGCAGTTCTTC. Protein: CASSPAVGHEQFF.

This clonotype was counted between two and nine times. The chain joins TRBV24-1 to TRBJ1-4, with 7 bases identical to TRBD1. The V segment lost 2 bases and the J segment 6 bases; nucleotides outside the gene matches: 2. The CDR3 runs to 14 residues. Looked up from germline, CDR1 is KGHDR and CDR2 is SFDVKD. The CDR3 sequence: CATSDSTGHEKLFF. As DNA, the CDR3 is TGTGCCACCAGTGATTCGACAGGGCATGAAAAACTGTTTTTT.

V usage is TRBV20-1 and J usage is TRBJ1-1, with D hard to call. Germline lookup yields CDR1 DFQATT and CDR2 SNEGSKA (reference sequence). V lost 3 bases, J lost 4 bases, and 12 bases lay in between. The length of the CDR3 is 13 residues. The CDR3: CSASPLGGTEAFF. CDR3 DNA sequence: TGCAGTGCTAGCCCCCTCGGAGGCACTGAAGCTTTCTTT.

There are a few counts of this clonotype. The chain couples TRBV12-3 or TRBV12-4 to TRBJ1-6; weak D call: TRBD1 (5 bases). V was clipped by 4 bases and J by 5 bases, with 9 bases between them. The CDR3 is 14 amino acids. The CDR3 DNA reads TGTGCCAGCAGTTGGACATCCGATAATTCACCCCTCCACTTT. Its protein is CASSWTSDNSPLHF.

The V gene is TRBV20-1, the J gene TRBJ2-2, with 9 bases aligning to TRBD2. CDR3 length: 13 residues. Germline loops: CDR1 DFQATT, CDR2 SNEGSKA (reference sequence). J gave up 6 bases and V 5 bases, and 4 bases lay outside the gene matches. The CDR3 spells CSALLAGAGELFF. Here the CDR3 DNA reads TGCAGTGCTTTATTAGCGGGAGCCGGGGAGCTGTTTTTT.

In this sample, this clonotype turned up a few times. In DNA, the CDR3 is TGTGCCAGCAGCTTGGTATCGATGATGAACACTGAAGCTTTCTTT. Protein sequence: CASSLVSMMNTEAFF. The chain combines TRBV5-6 with TRBJ1-1; D ambiguous. This CDR3 is built from 15 residues. Germline lookup yields CDR1 SGHDT and CDR2 YYEEEE. Between the trimmed V and J ends, which lost 0 bases and 0 bases, there was a span of 9 bases.

This clonotype was found a few times. The chain recombines TRBV6-2 or TRBV6-3 with TRBJ2-7; D tentatively fits TRBD1 or TRBD2 (5 bases each). With 5 bases removed from V and 2 bases from J, the gap between germline ends came to 16 bases. This CDR3 comprises 15 residues. The germline gives CDR1 MNHEY, CDR2 SVGEGT. DNA for the CDR3: TGTGCCAGCAGTCCCGAGAGGGGTGGGACCTACGAGCAGTACTTC. Its protein product is CASSPERGGTYEQYF.

The chain employs TRBV6-1 and TRBJ2-1, with 13 nucleotides matching TRBD2. Germline V gives CDR1 MNHNS, CDR2 SASEGT. The junction had 1 base not matched to a gene; V was cut back by 6 bases and J by 5 bases. CDR3 size: 14 residues. CDR3 region: CASRGLAGNNEQFF. CDR3 DNA: TGTGCCAGCAGGGGACTAGCGGGGAACAATGAGCAGTTCTTC.

DNA for the CDR3: TGCAGCGTTGGGCTAAGTGTTGTTGCCAGGCAGGGATCGCAGTTCTTC. This sequence encodes CSVGLSVVARQGSQFF. The chain employs TRBV29-1 and TRBJ2-1; D might be TRBD1 (5 bases). This CDR3 is built from 16 residues. In germline, CDR1 is SQVTM, CDR2 ANQGSEA. The germline V and J ends were trimmed by 4 bases and 12 bases, with 28 bases remaining between them.

The chain links TRBV11-1 to TRBJ2-3, with 11 bases aligning to TRBD1. J lost 4 bases, V lost 5 bases, and 14 bases had no gene match. This CDR3 comprises 18 residues. The germline V gene encodes CDR1 SGHAT and CDR2 FQDESV (reference sequence). CDR3 sequence (DNA): TGTGCCAGCAGCCCCCTCCCTGGACAGGGGGCGCAATCAGATACGCAGTATTTT. Translated: CASSPLPGQGAQSDTQYF.

The chain carries TRBV10-3 and TRBJ2-7, with TRBD2 matching over 12 bases. CDR3 length: 17 residues. From germline, CDR1 is ENHRY and CDR2 SYGVKD. Trimming cost V 5 bases and J 1 base; bases outside gene matches: 9. This chain's CDR3 is CAISPSGRGRMSYEQYF. For the CDR3, the DNA is TGTGCCATCAGTCCTAGCGGGAGGGGGCGGATGTCCTACGAGCAGTACTTC.

The genes are TRBV6-2 or TRBV6-3 and TRBJ2-1, with a possible D match to TRBD1 (5 bases). Germline-derived CDR1 and CDR2 are MNHEY and SVGEGT. V lost 0 bases and J lost 3, with 6 bases in between. This CDR3 spans 14 amino acids. The CDR3 region is CASSYSQGYNEQFF. The CDR3 region has the DNA TGTGCCAGCAGTTACTCGCAGGGCTACAATGAGCAGTTCTTC.

This clonotype was detected a few times. The gene calls are TRBV15 and TRBJ2-6; perhaps D is TRBD1 or TRBD2 (5 bases each). V lost 1 base, J lost 0 bases, and 7 bases lay in between. Per germline, CDR1 LNHNV and CDR2 YYDKDF (reference sequence). The CDR3 is made up of 16 amino acids. The CDR3 is CATSRGGSSGANVLTF. CDR3 in DNA: TGTGCCACCAGCAGAGGGGGGAGCTCTGGGGCCAACGTCCTGACTTTC.

This clonotype was seen only a few times. DNA for the CDR3: TGTGCCAGCAGCGACAACCCCCCTACAGGGAACAATGAGCAGTTCTTC. Its protein is CASSDNPPTGNNEQFF. The chain uses TRBV9 and TRBJ2-1; D possibly corresponds to TRBD1 (6 bases). Trimming cost V 3 bases and J 5 bases, with 18 bases left between them. Germline loops: CDR1 SGDLS, CDR2 YYNGEE. The CDR3 covers 16 residues.

This clonotype came up a few times. The CDR3 region has the DNA TGTGCCAGCAGGCTGTCCTACAATGAGCAGTTCTTC. It is translated as CASRLSYNEQFF. The V call is TRBV28, the J call TRBJ2-1, with D hard to call. Looked up from germline, CDR1 is MDHEN and CDR2 is SYDVKM. Trimming cost V 6 bases and J 1 base, with 4 bases left between them. The CDR3 consists of 12 residues.

V and J are TRBV29-1 and TRBJ2-5; D gene unclear. Germline V gives CDR1 SQVTM, CDR2 ANQGSEA. The CDR3 length is 11 residues. V dropped 5 bases and J dropped 5 bases, with 9 bases sitting between them. The CDR3 reads CSVFRGETQYF. CDR3 bases: TGCAGCGTTTTCCGTGGGGAGACCCAGTACTTC.

This clonotype was seen repeatedly, ten times or more. V and J are TRBV7-6 and TRBJ2-1; D remains unclear. V shed 1 base and J shed 0 bases, with 7 bases lying between them. Germline values: CDR1 SGHVS, CDR2 FNYEAQ. The CDR3 contains 15 residues. CDR3 coding DNA: TGTGCCAGCAGCTTAGGGTGGAGCTCCTACAATGAGCAGTTCTTC. It is translated as CASSLGWSSYNEQFF.

A few counts support this clonotype. V and J are TRBV5-1 and TRBJ2-1; TRBD1 matches at 8 bases. V dropped 0 bases and J dropped 4; count of bases not matched to a gene: 6. Per the germline V gene, CDR1 is SGHRS and CDR2 is YFSETQ. The CDR3 length is 16 residues. The CDR3 sequence: CASSLVGQGSYNEQFF. The CDR3 nucleotides are TGCGCCAGCAGCTTGGTCGGACAGGGTTCATACAATGAGCAGTTCTTC. The complete variable domain, with remaining parts taken from reference TRBV5-1 and TRBJ2-1, reads KAGVTQTPRYLIKTRGQQVTLSCSPISGHRSVSWYQQTPGQGLQFLFEYFSETQRNKGNFPGRFSGRQFSNSRSEMNVSTLELGDSALYLCASSLVGQGSYNEQFFGPGTRLTVL.